A single TCR beta chain is shown here with its context. Assay used: immunoSEQ multiplex PCR; TCRdb lists only in-frame clones, some missing. The sample comprises under 50,000 clones, approximately 90% of which are singletons, and about 3% rests with the top ten. The data were taken from a study of T cell changes during pregnancy in multiple sclerosis. Germline assignment: CDR1 MNHEY and CDR2 SMNVEV (reference sequence). This CDR3 contains 14 residues. Losses at the gene ends were 3 bases for V and 7 bases for J; bases not matched to a gene: 7. The input for sequencing was CD8+ T cells from peripheral blood mononuclear cells, taken in the second trimester of pregnancy. The source of this sequence is a female donor with multiple sclerosis, enrolled in a pregnancy study. V is TRBV27 and J is TRBJ2-7, with TRBD2 identical over 9 bases. CDR3 nucleotides: TGTGCCAGCAGTTTTCTAGCGGGGAGTGGGGAGCAGTACTTC. This encodes CASSFLAGSGEQYF.